This is a list of T cell receptor beta chains from one sample in a study of blood T cell repertoires in COVID-19. Libraries were prepared by immunoSEQ multiplex PCR; TCRdb keeps only in-frame clonotypes and omits some of them. The sample includes 45,000 to 70,000 clones, just under 90% of them seen just once. The sequenced sample was peripheral blood. These receptor sequences come from a woman between 55 and 75 years old with COVID-19, enrolled during active disease. Each CDR3 is given with its conserved first and last residue. The D gene is left open where the match is weak. Size is stated for part of the rows, as once, few or many counts, or as a class when the clone is expanded.

cdr3_length	j_call	v_call	clone_size	d_call	cdr3_nt	cdr3_aa
15	TRBJ1-4	TRBV10-3	NA	NA	TGTGCCATCAGTGAGGTTCGGGGATTAAGGGAAAAACTGTTTTTT	CAISEVRGLREKLFF
13	TRBJ1-1	TRBV2	NA	TRBD1	TGTGCCAGCCGCGGACAGGGGGATACTGAAGCTTTCTTT	CASRGQGDTEAFF
17	TRBJ2-7	TRBV24-1	NA	TRBD2	TGTGCCACCAATGACTCCGTCCCGGGGGCGGGAGGGGACGAGCAGTACTTC	CATNDSVPGAGGDEQYF
14	TRBJ1-2	TRBV18	NA	TRBD1	TGTGCCAGCACCGGACAGACAGGGAACTATGGCTACACCTTC	CASTGQTGNYGYTF
18	TRBJ1-1	TRBV11-3	NA	NA	TGTGCCAGCAGCTCCCCACTACGGCCGGGTGGTACGAACACTGAAGCTTTCTTT	CASSSPLRPGGTNTEAFF
15	TRBJ2-2	TRBV11-2	NA	NA	TGTGCCAGCAGCTTAGTGGGAGGTGGAACCGGGGAGCTGTTTTTT	CASSLVGGGTGELFF
15	TRBJ1-5	TRBV2	NA	NA	TGTGCCAGCAGCGGGGGACTGACCAGCAATCAGCCCCAGCATTTT	CASSGGLTSNQPQHF
16	TRBJ1-3	TRBV28	once	TRBD1	TGTGCCAGCACAATGGGACAGGCCAGCTCTGGAAACACCATATATTTT	CASTMGQASSGNTIYF
12	TRBJ2-7	TRBV29-1	NA	NA	TGCAGCGGCCGGACAGTATCCTACGAGCAGTACTTC	CSGRTVSYEQYF
13	TRBJ1-4	TRBV12-3/TRBV12-4	NA	TRBD1	TGTGCCAGCAGTTTGGCAGGGGGGGAAAAACTGTTTTTT	CASSLAGGEKLFF
15	TRBJ2-7	TRBV2	NA	TRBD1	TGTGCCAGCTCTCGTCTGGCTGGACAGGGTGGAGAGCAGTACTTC	CASSRLAGQGGEQYF
11	TRBJ2-7	TRBV5-5	NA	NA	TGTGCCAGCAGCCCCGCGGACAGGCAGTACTTC	CASSPADRQYF
19	TRBJ2-5	TRBV5-1	NA	TRBD2	TGCGCCAGCAGCTTGGTTGGGACTAGCGGGAGAGAGTACCAAGAGACCCAGTACTTC	CASSLVGTSGREYQETQYF
16	TRBJ1-6	TRBV5-1	NA	TRBD1	TGCGCCAGCAGCTTGGTAGGGGGCTCTCTGAATTCACCCCTCCACTTT	CASSLVGGSLNSPLHF
16	TRBJ1-2	TRBV6-1	NA	NA	TGTGCCAGCAGTGATGCAGGGGTTGGTGCTAACTATGGCTACACCTTC	CASSDAGVGANYGYTF
16	TRBJ1-2	TRBV18	NA	TRBD1	TGTGCCAGCTCCACGGACAGGGGCCAGGCTAACTATGGCTACACCTTC	CASSTDRGQANYGYTF
15	TRBJ1-6	TRBV30	NA	TRBD1	TGTGCCTGGAGTGGGGACAGGGGTCATAATTCACCCCTCCACTTT	CAWSGDRGHNSPLHF
14	TRBJ2-7	TRBV11-1	NA	TRBD1	TGTGCCAGCAGCAAACAGGGGCTGACGTACGAGCAGTACTTC	CASSKQGLTYEQYF
14	TRBJ2-5	TRBV7-9	NA	TRBD1	TGTGCCAGCAGCTTCGGACAGGCCCAAGAGACCCAGTACTTC	CASSFGQAQETQYF
16	TRBJ1-1	TRBV10-2	NA	NA	TGCGCCAGCAGGGAAGGAGGGCATATAAGTCTCGCTGAAGCTTTCTTT	CASREGGHISLAEAFF
14	TRBJ2-5	TRBV28	NA	TRBD2	TGTGCCAGCAGTTTTGCGGGGGAGGAAGAGACCCAGTACTTC	CASSFAGEEETQYF
15	TRBJ1-1	TRBV10-1	NA	NA	TGCGCCAGCAGTGAATTATGGGAGAGACGAACTGAAGCTTTCTTT	CASSELWERRTEAFF
16	TRBJ1-5	TRBV28	NA	NA	TGTGCCAGCAGTTTTCGGCAGGGAAATTTTGGTCAGCCCCAGCATTTT	CASSFRQGNFGQPQHF
18	TRBJ2-7	TRBV5-4	NA	TRBD2	TGTGCCAGCAGCCGAGGGACTAGCGGGAGCGAAAGCTCCTACGAGCAGTACTTC	CASSRGTSGSESSYEQYF
17	TRBJ2-6	TRBV5-1	NA	NA	TGCGCCAGCAGCTCAAGTAACCGGGGCTCTGGGGCCAACGTCCTGACTTTC	CASSSSNRGSGANVLTF
14	TRBJ2-7	TRBV23-1	once	NA	TGCGCCAGCAGTCCCCCCCCGACAGATTACGAGCAGTACTTC	CASSPPPTDYEQYF
14	TRBJ2-3	TRBV6-6	NA	NA	TGTGCCAGCAGTTGGGCCAGTAGCACAGATACGCAGTATTTT	CASSWASSTDTQYF